This T cell receptor beta chain was obtained from a study of shared clonotypes between healthy human individuals. The germline V gene encodes CDR1 MDHEN and CDR2 SYDVKM. Germline trimming cut 3 bases from V and 1 base from J; bases unmatched to any gene: 9. This CDR3 has 17 amino acids. TCRdb keeps only in-frame clones here, not all; method: immunoSEQ multiplex PCR. The profile covers 2 million to 3 million clones, with over 85% appearing a single time and more than 0.12% taken by the ten largest. The sequencing input was naive CD4+ T cells sorted from blood. Subset here: CD45RA+ positively selected. This TCR was sampled from a young man in good health. The genes are TRBV28 and TRBJ2-5, with 9 bases identical to TRBD2. CDR3 nucleotide sequence: TGTGCCAGCAGTTTCCCCTTCCCTAGCGGGGCCCAAGAGACCCAGTACTTC. Its protein is CASSFPFPSGAQETQYF.